This T cell receptor beta chain appears in the sequencing data of a study of blood T cell repertoires in COVID-19. Clones were sequenced by immunoSEQ multiplex PCR, and TCRdb holds only the in-frame ones, with some missing. The sample includes fewer than 150,000 clones, about four fifths of them seen just once. The CDR3 is 14 residues long. V lost 2 bases and J lost 4, with 11 bases in between. The germline V gene encodes CDR1 MNHNS and CDR2 SASEGT. The specimen was peripheral blood. The rearrangement uses TRBV6-1 and TRBJ2-5, with D maybe TRBD2 (5 bases). The clonotype was recovered from a human donor in a cohort sampled during active COVID-19. The CDR3 region is CASSEIGVGETQYF. The CDR3 nucleotides are TGTGCCAGCAGTGAAATCGGGGTGGGAGAGACCCAGTACTTC.